This T cell receptor beta chain was recovered during a study of blood T cell repertoires in COVID-19. Measured with immunoSEQ multiplex PCR; TCRdb has only the in-frame clones, and not every one. The sample has 200,000 to 250,000 clones; approximately 84% are singletons. Sequencing input: peripheral blood. This clonotype was obtained from a woman under 40 who had recovered from COVID-19.

CDR3 nucleotides: TGCGCCAGCAGCCAAGACCCTGGGACAGCGCCCAAAAACATTCAGTACTTC. Amino acids: CASSQDPGTAPKNIQYF. This chain uses TRBV4-1 with TRBJ2-4; 7 nucleotides match TRBD1. The germline gives CDR1 MGHRA, CDR2 YSYEKL. The CDR3 runs 17 residues. V was clipped by 0 bases and J by 2 bases; unmatched bases: 7.